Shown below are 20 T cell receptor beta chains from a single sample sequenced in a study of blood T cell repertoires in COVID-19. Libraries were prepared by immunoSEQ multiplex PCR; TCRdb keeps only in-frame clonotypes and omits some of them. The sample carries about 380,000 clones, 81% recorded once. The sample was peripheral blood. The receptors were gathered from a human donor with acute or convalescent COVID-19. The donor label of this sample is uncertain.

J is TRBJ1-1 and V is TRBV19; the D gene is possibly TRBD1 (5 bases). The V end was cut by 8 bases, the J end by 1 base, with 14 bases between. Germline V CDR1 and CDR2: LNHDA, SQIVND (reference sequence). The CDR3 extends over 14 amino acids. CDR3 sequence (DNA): TGTGCCAGTTCTTGGACACTGGCGAACACTGAAGCTTTCTTT. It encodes CASSWTLANTEAFF.

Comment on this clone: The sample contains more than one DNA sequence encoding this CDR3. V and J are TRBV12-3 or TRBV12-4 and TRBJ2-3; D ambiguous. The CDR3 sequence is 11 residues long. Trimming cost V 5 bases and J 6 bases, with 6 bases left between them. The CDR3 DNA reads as TGTGCCAGCAGTCTGAGGGATACGCAGTATTTT. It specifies CASSLRDTQYF.

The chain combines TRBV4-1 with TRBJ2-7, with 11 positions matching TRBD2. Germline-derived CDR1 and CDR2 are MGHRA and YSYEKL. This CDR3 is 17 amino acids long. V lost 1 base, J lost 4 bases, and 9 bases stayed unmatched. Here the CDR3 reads CASSQGAPGLAVYEQYF. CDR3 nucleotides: TGCGCCAGCAGCCAAGGCGCCCCGGGACTAGCGGTTTACGAGCAGTACTTC.

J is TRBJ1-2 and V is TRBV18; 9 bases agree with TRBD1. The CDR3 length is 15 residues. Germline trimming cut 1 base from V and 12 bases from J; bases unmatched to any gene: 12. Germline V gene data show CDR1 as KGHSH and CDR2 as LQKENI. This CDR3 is CASSPQTGQGRLDTF. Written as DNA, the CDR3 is TGTGCCAGCTCACCACAAACGGGACAGGGACGGCTCGACACCTTC.

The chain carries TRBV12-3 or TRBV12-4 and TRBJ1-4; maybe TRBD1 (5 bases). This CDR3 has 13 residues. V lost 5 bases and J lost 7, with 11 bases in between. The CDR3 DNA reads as TGTGCCAGCAGTCTGGGACTTTTTGAAAAACTGTTTTTT. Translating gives CASSLGLFEKLFF.

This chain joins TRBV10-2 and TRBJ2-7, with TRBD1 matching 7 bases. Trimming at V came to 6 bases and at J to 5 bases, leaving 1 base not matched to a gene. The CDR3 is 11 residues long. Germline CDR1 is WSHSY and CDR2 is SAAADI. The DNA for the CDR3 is TGCGCCAGCAGAAGGGGGCACGAGCAGTACTTC. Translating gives CASRRGHEQYF.

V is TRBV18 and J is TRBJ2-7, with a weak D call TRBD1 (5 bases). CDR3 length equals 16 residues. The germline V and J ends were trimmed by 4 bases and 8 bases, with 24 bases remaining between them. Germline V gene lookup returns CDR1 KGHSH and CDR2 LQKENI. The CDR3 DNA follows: TGTGCCAGCTCACGCCAGGGCAGGCCCTCAGGAATTAAGCAGTACTTC. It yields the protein CASSRQGRPSGIKQYF.

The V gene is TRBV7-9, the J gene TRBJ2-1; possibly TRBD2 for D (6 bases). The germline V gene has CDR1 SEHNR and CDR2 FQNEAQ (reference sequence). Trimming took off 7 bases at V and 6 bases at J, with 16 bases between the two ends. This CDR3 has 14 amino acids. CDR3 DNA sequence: TGTGCCAGCACCCTAGTATTGGGAGGCAATGAGCAGTTCTTC. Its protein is CASTLVLGGNEQFF.

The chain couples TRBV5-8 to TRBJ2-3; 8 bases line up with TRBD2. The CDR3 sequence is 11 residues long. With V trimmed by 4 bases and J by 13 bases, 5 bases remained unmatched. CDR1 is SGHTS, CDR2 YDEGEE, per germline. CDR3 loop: CASSPGLVKYF. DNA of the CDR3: TGTGCCAGCAGCCCGGGACTAGTAAAGTATTTT.

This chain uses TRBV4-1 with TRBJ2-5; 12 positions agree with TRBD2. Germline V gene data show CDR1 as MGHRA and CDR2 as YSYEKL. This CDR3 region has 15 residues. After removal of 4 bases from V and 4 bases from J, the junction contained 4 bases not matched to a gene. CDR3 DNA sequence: TGCGCCAGCAGCCGGCTGGGACTAGCGGGAGAGACCCAGTACTTC. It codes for CASSRLGLAGETQYF.

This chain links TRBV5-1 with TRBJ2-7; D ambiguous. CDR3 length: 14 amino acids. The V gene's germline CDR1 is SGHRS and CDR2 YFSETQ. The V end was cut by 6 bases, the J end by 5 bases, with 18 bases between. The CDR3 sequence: CASITAPPSNEQYF. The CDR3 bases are TGCGCCAGCATCACCGCGCCCCCCTCGAACGAGCAGTACTTC.

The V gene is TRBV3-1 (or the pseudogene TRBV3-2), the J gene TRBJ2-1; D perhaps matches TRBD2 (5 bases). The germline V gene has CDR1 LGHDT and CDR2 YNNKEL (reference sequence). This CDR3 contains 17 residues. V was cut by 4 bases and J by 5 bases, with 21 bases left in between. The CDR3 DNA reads TGTGCCAGCAGCCTCGGGGTTTGGTCCTCCGATAACAATGAGCAGTTCTTC. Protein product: CASSLGVWSSDNNEQFF.

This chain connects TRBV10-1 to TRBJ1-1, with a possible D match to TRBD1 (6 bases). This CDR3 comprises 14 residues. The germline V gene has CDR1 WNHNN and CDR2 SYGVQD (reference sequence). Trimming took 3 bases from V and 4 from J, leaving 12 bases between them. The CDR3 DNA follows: TGCGCCAGCAGTGAACGGGGGGCGGTCACTGAAGCTTTCTTT. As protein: CASSERGAVTEAFF.

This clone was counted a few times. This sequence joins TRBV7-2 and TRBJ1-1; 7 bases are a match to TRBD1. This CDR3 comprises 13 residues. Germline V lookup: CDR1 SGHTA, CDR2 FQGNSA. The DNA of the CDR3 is TGTGCAACTGAAGACAGGGCCTACACTGAAGCTTTCTTT. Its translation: CATEDRAYTEAFF.

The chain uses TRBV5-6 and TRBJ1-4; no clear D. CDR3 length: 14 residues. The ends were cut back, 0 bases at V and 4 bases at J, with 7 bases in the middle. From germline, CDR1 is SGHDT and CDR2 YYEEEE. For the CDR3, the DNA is TGTGCCAGCAGCTTGGAACAGCTTAATGAAAAACTGTTTTTT. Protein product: CASSLEQLNEKLFF.

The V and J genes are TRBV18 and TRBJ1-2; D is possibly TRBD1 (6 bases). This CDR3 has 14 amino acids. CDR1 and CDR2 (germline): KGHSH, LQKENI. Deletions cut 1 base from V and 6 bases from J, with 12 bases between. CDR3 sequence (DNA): TGTGCCAGCTCACCACTACAGGGTATGGATGGCTACACCTTC. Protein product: CASSPLQGMDGYTF.

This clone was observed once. CDR3 sequence (DNA): TGTGCCAGCAGCTCAAGGGACATTGGCAATCAGCCCCAGCATTTT. This translates into CASSSRDIGNQPQHF. The chain uses TRBV7-8 and TRBJ1-5; a possible D gene is TRBD1 (6 bases). Trimming stripped 4 bases from V and 2 bases from J, with 12 bases between. Germline V gives CDR1 SGHVS, CDR2 FQNEAQ. This CDR3 region has 15 residues.

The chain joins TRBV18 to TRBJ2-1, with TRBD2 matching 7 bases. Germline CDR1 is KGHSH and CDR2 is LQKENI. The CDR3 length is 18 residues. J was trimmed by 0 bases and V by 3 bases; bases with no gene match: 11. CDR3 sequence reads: CASSPPGLTLSSYNEQFF. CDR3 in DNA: TGTGCCAGCTCACCTCCGGGACTAACTCTTAGCTCCTACAATGAGCAGTTCTTC. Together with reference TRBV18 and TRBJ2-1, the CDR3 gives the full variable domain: NAGVMQNPRHLVRRRGQEARLRCSPMKGHSHVYWYRQLPEEGLKFMVYLQKENIIDESGMPKERFSAEFPKEGPSILRIQQVVRGDSAAYFCASSPPGLTLSSYNEQFFGPGTRLTVL.

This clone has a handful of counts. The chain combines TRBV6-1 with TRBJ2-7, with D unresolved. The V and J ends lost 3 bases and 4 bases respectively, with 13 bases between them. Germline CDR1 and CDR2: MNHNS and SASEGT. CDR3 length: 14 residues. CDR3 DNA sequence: TGTGCCAGCAGTGAGGTCCAGGTCCCTTACGAGCAGTACTTC. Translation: CASSEVQVPYEQYF.

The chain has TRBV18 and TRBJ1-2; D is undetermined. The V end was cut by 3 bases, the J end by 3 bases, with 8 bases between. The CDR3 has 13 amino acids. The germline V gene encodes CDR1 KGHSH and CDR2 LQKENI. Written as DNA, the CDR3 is TGTGCCAGCTCACCCGGGTCGGACTATGGCTACACCTTC. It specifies CASSPGSDYGYTF.